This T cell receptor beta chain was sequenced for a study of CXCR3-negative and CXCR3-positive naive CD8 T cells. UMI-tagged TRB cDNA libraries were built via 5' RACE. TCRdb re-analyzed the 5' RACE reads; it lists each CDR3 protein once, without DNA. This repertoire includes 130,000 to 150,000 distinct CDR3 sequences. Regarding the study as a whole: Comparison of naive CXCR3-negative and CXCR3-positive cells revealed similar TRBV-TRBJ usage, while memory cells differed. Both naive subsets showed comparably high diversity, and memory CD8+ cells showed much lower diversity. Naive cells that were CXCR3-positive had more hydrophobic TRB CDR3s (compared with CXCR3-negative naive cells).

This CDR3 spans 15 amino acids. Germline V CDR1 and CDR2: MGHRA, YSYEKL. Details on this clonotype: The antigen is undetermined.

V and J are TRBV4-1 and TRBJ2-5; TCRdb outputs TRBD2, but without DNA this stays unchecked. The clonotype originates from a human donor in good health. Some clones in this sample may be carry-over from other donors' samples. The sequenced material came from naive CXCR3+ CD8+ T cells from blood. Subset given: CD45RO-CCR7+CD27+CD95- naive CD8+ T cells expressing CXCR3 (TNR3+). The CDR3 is CASSQWTSDKETQYF.